These 6 T cell receptor beta chains were all obtained from the same sample, sequenced in a study of OX40 agonist ivuxolimab in advanced cancers. Profiling relied on immunoSEQ multiplex PCR, and the TCRdb table lists in-frame clones only, not all of them. The sample carries around 84,000 clones, around 90% recorded once. Sequenced here: CD4+ or CD8+ T cells sorted from blood, sampled in a trial of the OX40 agonist ivuxolimab. All receptors derive from an adult with an advanced solid tumor such as melanoma, head and neck, liver or kidney cancer.

V gene TRBV7-8 combines with J gene TRBJ2-3, with D hard to call. Trimming left V 2 bases short and J 2 bases short, with 11 bases between. The length of the CDR3 is 15 residues. The germline CDR1 and CDR2 sequences are SGHVS and FQNEAQ. The CDR3 reads CASSLTVAYTDTQYF. The CDR3 coding sequence is TGTGCCAGCAGCTTAACGGTCGCTTACACAGATACGCAGTATTTT.

The chain is built from TRBV19 and TRBJ1-4; D is undetermined. Trimming removed 3 bases from V and 7 bases from J, with 15 bases in between. This CDR3 has 15 residues. CDR1 is LNHDA and CDR2 is SQIVND in the germline V gene (reference sequence). Here the CDR3 DNA reads TGTGCCAGTAGTATTCAGGCAGCCGGGAGTGAAAAACTGTTTTTT. Amino acids: CASSIQAAGSEKLFF.

The chain has TRBV11-3 and TRBJ2-5; 11 positions agree with TRBD1. This CDR3 is built from 14 residues. The germline gives CDR1 SGHNT, CDR2 YENEEA. Trimming removed 5 bases from V and 3 bases from J; junction bases left unmatched: 2. The DNA for the CDR3 is TGTGCCAGCAGCCCGGGACAGGGGGAAGAGACCCAGTACTTC. Its protein is CASSPGQGEETQYF.

The chain joins TRBV10-1 to TRBJ2-3, with a tentative D call TRBD2 (5 bases). Trimming shortened V by 6 bases and J by 2 bases, and 15 bases separated the two germline ends. Germline V gene data show CDR1 as WNHNN and CDR2 as SYGVQD (reference sequence). This CDR3 comprises 15 residues. CDR3 amino acids: CASRAGLANTDTQYF. CDR3 nucleotide sequence: TGCGCCAGCAGGGCAGGACTGGCTAACACAGATACGCAGTATTTT.

The V and J genes are TRBV5-4 and TRBJ2-5, with D perhaps matching TRBD1 (5 bases). The CDR3 runs 15 residues. Germline V gives CDR1 SGHNT, CDR2 YYREEE (reference sequence). The germline V and J ends were trimmed by 0 bases and 0 bases, with 9 bases remaining between them. The chain's CDR3 is CASSLEGLYQETQYF. Here the CDR3 DNA reads TGTGCCAGCAGCTTGGAGGGGCTTTACCAAGAGACCCAGTACTTC. Based on the CDR3 plus reference TRBV5-4 and TRBJ2-5, the full variable domain is ETGVTQSPTHLIKTRGQQVTLRCSSQSGHNTVSWYQQALGQGPQFIFQYYREEENGRGNFPPRFSGLQFPNYSSELNVNALELDDSALYLCASSLEGLYQETQYFGPGTRLLVL.

CDR3 in amino acids: CASSYPPKAFF. The CDR3 nucleotides read TGTGCCAGCAGTTACCCGCCTAAAGCTTTCTTT. This rearrangement joins TRBV6-5 to TRBJ1-1; no reliable D call. Trimming shortened V by 2 bases and J by 9 bases, and 7 bases separated the two germline ends. CDR1 is MNHEY, CDR2 SVGAGI, per germline. This CDR3 has 11 residues.